The entry below describes one TCR beta chain. Its target is not known. The data belong to a study of T cell repertoires in cytomegalovirus infection. At the level of the study: As its CMV epitopes, the study selected recently identified HLA-C-restricted and well-studied HLA-B-restricted targets. Indications came from public TCR beta signatures; they pointed to CMV infection and to a matching HLA type. Study-level findings and limits: The study identified carriers of CMV plus the relevant HLA from cumulative public TCR beta family frequency.

CDR1 is MDHEN and CDR2 is SYDVKM in the germline V gene. CDR3 length: 14 residues. Trimming pared 4 bases from V and 2 bases from J, leaving 10 bases between. TCRdb fed the reads into MiXCR, producing one record per CDR3 protein. The repertoire includes around 900,000 distinct CDR3 sequences, approximately 31% of them detected once, and around an eighth sits in the top ten. Source: cultured CD8+ T cells from PBMCs, taken from culture after CMV antigen stimulation. The receptor comes from a human donor in good health (CMV status not recorded). Some clones in this sample may be carry-over from other donors' samples. The chain combines TRBV28 with TRBJ2-3; a weak D match, TRBD1 (6 bases). The CDR3: CASSWTVYTDTQYF. In nucleotides, the CDR3 is TGTGCCAGCAGTTGGACAGTTTACACAGATACGCAGTATTTT.